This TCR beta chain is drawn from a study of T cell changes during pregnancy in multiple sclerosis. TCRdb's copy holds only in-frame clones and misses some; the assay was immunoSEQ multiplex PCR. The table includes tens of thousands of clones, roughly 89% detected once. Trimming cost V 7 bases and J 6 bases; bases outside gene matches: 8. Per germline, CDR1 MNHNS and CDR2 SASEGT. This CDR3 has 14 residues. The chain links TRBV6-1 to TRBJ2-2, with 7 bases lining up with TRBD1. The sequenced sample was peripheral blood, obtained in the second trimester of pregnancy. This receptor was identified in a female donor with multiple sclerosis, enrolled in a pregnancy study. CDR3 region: CASTGQAVAGELFF. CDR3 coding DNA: TGTGCCAGCACAGGACAGGCGGTGGCCGGGGAGCTGTTTTTT.